The following is a TCR beta chain sequence with its context. Ophthalmopathy cases scored 3 or more on the Clinical Activity Score and 4 or more on NOSPECS grade, with duration below 3 months. This specimen comes from a study of T cells in Graves' hyperthyroidism and ophthalmopathy. At the level of the study: Peripheral blood was drawn at first diagnosis, prior to all treatment.

Template material for amplifying TCR beta CDR3 regions consisted of RNA transcripts. HTBI primers were the set used in a first-round RT-PCR of the TCR CDR3. One entry per CDR3 protein, called by TCRdb with MiXCR from the multiplex PCR reads. This sample carries about 640,000 distinct CDR3 sequences, about a fifth of them seen once, and the ten largest clones take around a third. Per the germline V gene, CDR1 is SGHTA and CDR2 is FQGNSA. This CDR3 is 16 amino acids long. V was clipped by 5 bases and J by 1 base, with 15 bases between them. The sequence was obtained from a young man with Graves' ophthalmopathy. The gene calls are TRBV7-2 and TRBJ2-4, with D possibly called TRBD1 or TRBD2 (5 bases each). Sequenced sample: blood. CDR3 region: CASSLGAGLAKNIQYF. Here the CDR3 DNA reads TGTGCCAGCAGCCTCGGGGCAGGGTTGGCCAAAAACATTCAGTACTTC.